This entry lists 9 T cell receptor beta chains sequenced from one sample in a study of breast tumors, draining lymph nodes, adjacent tissues. The lymph nodes were axillary draining lymph nodes from breast cancer patients. TCRdb reanalysed the multiplex PCR reads using MiXCR and keeps one entry per CDR3 protein. The top ten hold around 8.1% of the sample, which has fewer than 90,000 distinct CDR3 sequences, approximately 29% seen once. Sequencing used axillary lymph node tissue. The receptors were gathered from a female donor with breast cancer. Some clones in this sample may be carry-over from other donors' samples.

This clonotype was counted at least ten times. CDR3 in DNA: TGTGCCAGCAGCGTAGGTTATAATTCCTACAATGAGCAGTTCTTC. This encodes CASSVGYNSYNEQFF. This chain connects TRBV9 to TRBJ2-1, with D uncertain. The CDR3 runs to 15 residues. Trimming removed 0 bases from V and 1 base from J, with 8 bases in between. The germline gives CDR1 SGDLS, CDR2 YYNGEE.

The sample holds many counts of this clonotype. This chain links TRBV5-1 with TRBJ2-2, with 9 bases fitting TRBD1. The CDR3 has 16 amino acids. V lost 3 bases and J lost 2; bases outside the gene matches: 5. Germline lookup yields CDR1 SGHRS and CDR2 YFSETQ. The CDR3 loop is CASSSGDRENTGELFF. The DNA for the CDR3 is TGCGCCAGCAGCTCCGGGGACAGGGAAAACACCGGGGAGCTGTTTTTT.

On this clonotype itself: Since a much larger clone is just one base distant, this may be a read error. The rearrangement links TRBV24-1 to TRBJ1-1; no reliable D call. CDR1 KGHDR and CDR2 SFDVKD come from the germline V gene. V was cut by 5 bases and J by 0 bases, with 9 bases left in between. The CDR3 runs to 14 residues. CDR3 loop: CATSGSGVNTEAFF. The CDR3 DNA sequence: TGTGCCACCAGTGGCTCAGGCGTGAACACTGAAGCTTTCTTT.

This clonotype was recorded many times. The rearrangement uses TRBV19 and TRBJ2-3; 11 bases map to TRBD2. CDR3 length equals 16 residues. V shed 3 bases, J shed 5 bases, and the junction held 7 bases outside the gene matches. Germline V CDR1 and CDR2: LNHDA, SQIVND (reference sequence). In DNA form, the CDR3 reads TGTGCCAGTAGTATGTTCCTAGCGGGGGGAGGAGATACGCAGTATTTT. This codes for CASSMFLAGGGDTQYF.

This clonotype has a count of ten or more. The V and J genes are TRBV28 and TRBJ1-3; D perhaps matches TRBD1 (5 bases). Germline lookup yields CDR1 MDHEN and CDR2 SYDVKM. This CDR3 is 14 amino acids long. Trimming pared 2 bases from V and 1 base from J, leaving 6 bases between. Here the CDR3 reads CASSLGGSGNTIYF. CDR3 nucleotides: TGTGCCAGCAGTTTAGGGGGTTCTGGAAACACCATATATTTT.

The chain carries TRBV9 and TRBJ1-1; a weak D match, TRBD1 (5 bases). V was cut by 0 bases and J by 1 base, with 10 bases left in between. The length of the CDR3 is 15 residues. Germline assignment: CDR1 SGDLS and CDR2 YYNGEE. The CDR3 DNA sequence: TGTGCCAGCAGCGTAGGTACCGGGGCGAACACTGAAGCTTTCTTT. Its protein is CASSVGTGANTEAFF.

This clonotype was seen at least ten times. The genes are TRBV20-1 and TRBJ2-7; unclear D gene. The CDR3 is made up of 12 amino acids. The V gene lost 5 bases and the J gene lost 3 bases, with 11 bases spanning the gap. Per the germline V gene, CDR1 is DFQATT and CDR2 is SNEGSKA (reference sequence). CDR3 sequence: CSAYKPNYEQYF. For the CDR3, the DNA is TGCAGTGCTTACAAGCCCAACTACGAGCAGTACTTC.

As DNA, the CDR3 is TGCGCCAGCGGGGCCTCTGCTCTGCGGGATGGGGAGCTGTTTTTT. Its translation is CASGASALRDGELFF. V and J are TRBV4-1 and TRBJ2-2; possibly TRBD2 for D (6 bases). Germline V CDR1 and CDR2: MGHRA, YSYEKL. This CDR3 has 15 amino acids. Trimming removed 8 bases from V and 8 bases from J, with 21 bases in between.

In its sample, this clonotype was seen once. The chain recombines TRBV29-1 with TRBJ2-7; unclear D gene. Trimming took 6 bases from V and 2 from J, leaving 5 bases between them. The length of the CDR3 is 10 residues. Germline V lookup: CDR1 SQVTM, CDR2 ANQGSEA. CDR3 residues: CSVGTYEQYF. The CDR3 region has the DNA TGCAGCGTGGGCACCTACGAGCAGTACTTC.